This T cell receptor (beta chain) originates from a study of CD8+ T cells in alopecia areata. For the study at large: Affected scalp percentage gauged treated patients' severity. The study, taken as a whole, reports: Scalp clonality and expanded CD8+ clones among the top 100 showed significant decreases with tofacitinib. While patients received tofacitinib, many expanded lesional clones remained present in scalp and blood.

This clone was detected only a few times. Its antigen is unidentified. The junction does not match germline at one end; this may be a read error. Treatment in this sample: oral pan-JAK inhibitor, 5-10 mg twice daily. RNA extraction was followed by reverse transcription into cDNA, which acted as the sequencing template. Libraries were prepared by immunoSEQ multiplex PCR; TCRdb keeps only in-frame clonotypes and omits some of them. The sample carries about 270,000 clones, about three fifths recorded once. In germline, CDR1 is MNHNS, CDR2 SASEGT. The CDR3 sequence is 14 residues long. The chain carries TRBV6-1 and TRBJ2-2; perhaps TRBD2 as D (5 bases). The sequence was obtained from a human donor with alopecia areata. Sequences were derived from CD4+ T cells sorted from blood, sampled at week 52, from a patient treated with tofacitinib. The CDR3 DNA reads TGTGCCAGCAGGGAAGGTGCGGGCCCCGGGGAGCTGTTTTTT. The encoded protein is CASREGAGPGELFF.